This T cell receptor beta chain derives from a study of patients and donors after allogeneic stem cell transplantation. Using its own MiXCR run on the RT-PCR reads, TCRdb lists one record per CDR3 protein. The sample shows 9,500 to 15,000 distinct CDR3 sequences, less than 25% of them seen only once. Germline V gene lookup returns CDR1 SGHAT and CDR2 FQDESV (reference sequence). This CDR3 region has 18 residues. V lost 2 bases to trimming and J lost 4 bases; unmatched junction nucleotides: 10. V is TRBV11-1 and J is TRBJ2-1; 11 positions match TRBD2. The clonotype comes from a human donor who was either an allogeneic HSCT recipient or a stem cell or donor lymphocyte infusion donor (not recorded which). It is not recorded whose cells these are; they may come from a transplant donor. The sample was blood, either unsorted or a sorted T cell fraction (not recorded which). The CDR3 spells CASSLRSLAGGSYNEQFF. CDR3 nucleotides: TGTGCCAGCAGCTTAAGGAGCCTAGCGGGAGGTTCTTACAATGAGCAGTTCTTC. The full variable domain, rest sourced from reference TRBV11-1 and TRBJ2-1, is EAEVAQSPRYKITEKSQAVAFWCDPISGHATLYWYRQILGQGPELLVQFQDESVVDDSQLPKDRFSAERLKGVDSTLKIQPAELGDSAMYLCASSLRSLAGGSYNEQFFGPGTRLTVL.